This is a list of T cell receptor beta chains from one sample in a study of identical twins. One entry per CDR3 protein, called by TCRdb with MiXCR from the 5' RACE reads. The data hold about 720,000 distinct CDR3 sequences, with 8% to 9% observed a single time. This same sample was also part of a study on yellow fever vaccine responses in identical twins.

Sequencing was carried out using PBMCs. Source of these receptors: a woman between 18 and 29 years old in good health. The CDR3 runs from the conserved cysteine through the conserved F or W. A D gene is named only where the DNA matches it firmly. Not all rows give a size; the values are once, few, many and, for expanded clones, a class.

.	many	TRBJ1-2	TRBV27	CASSNSAWGIYGYTF	TGTGCCAGCAGTAACAGTGCCTGGGGCATATATGGCTACACCTTC
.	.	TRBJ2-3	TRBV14	CASSQDGSSDTQYF	TGTGCCAGCAGCCAAGATGGAAGTTCAGATACGCAGTATTTT
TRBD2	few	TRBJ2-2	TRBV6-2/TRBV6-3	CARRKMPGPREREASTGELFF	TGTGCCAGGAGAAAGATGCCCGGCCCTCGGGAGCGGGAGGCCAGTACCGGGGAGCTGTTTTTT
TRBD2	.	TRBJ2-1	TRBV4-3	CASSLATSGIGGEQFF	TGCGCCAGCAGCCTTGCCACTAGCGGTATTGGTGGTGAGCAGTTCTTC
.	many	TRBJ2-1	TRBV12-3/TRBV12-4	CASSPTIFEWDNEQFF	TGTGCCAGCAGTCCCACAATCTTTGAGTGGGACAATGAGCAGTTCTTC
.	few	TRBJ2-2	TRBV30	CVRRAGGGELFF	TGTGTCCGAAGGGCAGGTGGCGGGGAGCTGTTTTTT
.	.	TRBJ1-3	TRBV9	CASSVSMSGNTIYF	TGTGCCAGCAGCGTCAGTATGTCTGGAAACACCATATATTTT
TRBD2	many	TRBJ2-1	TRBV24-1	CATSEPGSSGSGSSYNEQFF	TGTGCCACCAGTGAGCCCGGATCTAGCGGGAGCGGGAGCTCCTACAATGAGCAGTTCTTC
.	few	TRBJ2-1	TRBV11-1	CASSWTGLEIAGRVNNEQFF	TGTGCCAGCAGCTGGACAGGGCTGGAAATAGCGGGGCGGGTGAACAATGAGCAGTTCTTC
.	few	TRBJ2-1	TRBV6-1	CASRPLLRPLGNEQFF	TGTGCCAGCAGGCCTCTCTTACGGCCCCTCGGTAATGAGCAGTTCTTC
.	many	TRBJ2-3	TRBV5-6	CASSRSAKTGRTDTQYF	TGTGCCAGCAGCCGATCCGCCAAGACGGGGCGCACAGATACGCAGTATTTT
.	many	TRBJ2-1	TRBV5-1	CASSWEGHEQFF	TGCGCCAGCAGTTGGGAAGGGCATGAGCAGTTCTTC
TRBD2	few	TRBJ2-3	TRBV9	CASSTSGGARDTQYF	TGTGCCAGCAGCACTAGCGGGGGGGCCAGGGATACGCAGTATTTT
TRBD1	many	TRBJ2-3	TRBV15	CATSNMGQGIDTQYF	TGTGCCACCAGCAATATGGGACAGGGGATAGATACGCAGTATTTT
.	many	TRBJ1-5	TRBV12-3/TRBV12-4	CASSPPGRLNQPQHF	TGTGCCAGCAGCCCACCCGGACGGCTAAATCAGCCCCAGCATTTT
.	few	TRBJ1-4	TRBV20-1	CSAADRRTNEKLFF	TGCAGTGCCGCCGACAGGAGGACTAATGAAAAACTGTTTTTT
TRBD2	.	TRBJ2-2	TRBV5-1	CASSQGTSGSNTGELFF	TGCGCCAGCAGCCAAGGGACTAGCGGTTCGAACACCGGGGAGCTGTTTTTT
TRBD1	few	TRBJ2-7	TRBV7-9	CASSDTRDRYEQYF	TGTGCCAGCAGCGACACCCGGGACAGATACGAGCAGTACTTC
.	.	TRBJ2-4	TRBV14	CASSQKGRNIQYF	TGTGCCAGCAGCCAAAAGGGCAGAAACATTCAGTACTTC
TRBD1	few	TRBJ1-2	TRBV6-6	CASSGGQGYGYTF	TGTGCCAGCAGTGGAGGACAGGGCTATGGCTACACCTTC
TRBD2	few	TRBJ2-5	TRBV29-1	CSVEETAGATFGTQYF	TGCAGCGTTGAAGAAACAGCGGGAGCCACCTTTGGGACCCAGTACTTC
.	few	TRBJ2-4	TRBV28	CASRTGTRNIQYF	TGTGCCAGCAGAACCGGGACCCGGAACATTCAGTACTTC
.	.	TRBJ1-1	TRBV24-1	CATREGFEAFF	TGTGCCACCAGGGAGGGATTTGAAGCTTTCTTT
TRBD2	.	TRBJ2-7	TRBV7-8	CASSLVTAGVPYEQYF	TGTGCCAGCAGCTTAGTTACAGCGGGAGTCCCCTACGAGCAGTACTTC
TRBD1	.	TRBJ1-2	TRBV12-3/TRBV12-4	CASSARDRAYYGYTF	TGTGCCAGCAGTGCCCGGGACAGGGCCTACTATGGCTACACCTTC
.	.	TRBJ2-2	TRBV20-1	CSARDPVRPPGELFF	TGCAGTGCTAGAGATCCCGTTCGTCCCCCCGGGGAGCTGTTTTTT
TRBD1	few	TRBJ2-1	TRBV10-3	CAISPPPGTGDNEQFF	TGTGCCATCAGCCCACCCCCCGGGACAGGAGACAATGAGCAGTTCTTC
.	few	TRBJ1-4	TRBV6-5	CASSYSQLATNEKLFF	TGTGCCAGCAGTTACTCGCAGCTTGCAACTAATGAAAAACTGTTTTTT
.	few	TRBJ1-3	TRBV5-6	CASSPGSISGNTIYF	TGTGCCAGCAGCCCCGGGAGCATCTCTGGAAACACCATATATTTT
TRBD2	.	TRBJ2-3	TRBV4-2	CASSHELPPKWSWGGSADTQYF	TGTGCCAGCAGCCACGAACTACCGCCGAAGTGGTCGTGGGGCGGGAGTGCAGATACGCAGTATTTT
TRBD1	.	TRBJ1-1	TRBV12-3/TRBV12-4	CASRRQGPEAFF	TGTGCCAGCAGGAGACAGGGCCCTGAAGCTTTCTTT
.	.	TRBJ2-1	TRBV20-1	CSAPRASRNNEQFF	TGCAGTGCCCCTCGCGCTAGCCGGAACAATGAGCAGTTCTTC
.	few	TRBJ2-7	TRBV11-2	CASSLLAGWEQYF	TGTGCCAGCAGCTTACTGGCGGGGTGGGAGCAGTACTTC
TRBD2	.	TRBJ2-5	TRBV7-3	CASSLTSEETQYF	TGTGCCAGCAGCCTAACTAGCGAAGAGACCCAGTACTTC
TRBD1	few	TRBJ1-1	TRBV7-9	CASSFQGEVEAFF	TGTGCCAGCAGCTTTCAGGGGGAGGTTGAAGCTTTCTTT
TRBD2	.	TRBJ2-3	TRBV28	CASSLFSGLAGGTDTQYF	TGTGCCAGCAGTTTATTTTCGGGACTAGCGGGGGGGACAGATACGCAGTATTTT
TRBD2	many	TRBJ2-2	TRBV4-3	CASSQALADNTGELFF	TGCGCCAGCAGCCAAGCACTAGCGGATAACACCGGGGAGCTGTTTTTT
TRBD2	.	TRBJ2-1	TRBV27	CASSELAGGTYNEQFF	TGTGCTAGTTCGGAACTAGCGGGGGGGACTTACAATGAGCAGTTCTTC
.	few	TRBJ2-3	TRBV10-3	CASCGTDTQYF	TGTGCCTCTTGCGGGACAGATACGCAGTATTTT
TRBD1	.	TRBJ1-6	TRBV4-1	CASSEAPGQDYNSPLHF	TGCGCCAGCAGCGAAGCCCCCGGACAGGACTATAATTCACCCCTCCACTTT
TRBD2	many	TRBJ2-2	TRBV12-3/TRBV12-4	CASSFPSGGRTGELFF	TGTGCCAGCAGTTTCCCTAGCGGGGGACGGACCGGGGAGCTGTTTTTT
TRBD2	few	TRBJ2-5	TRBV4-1	CASSLRLAGVETQYF	TGCGCCAGCAGTCTGCGACTAGCGGGAGTCGAGACCCAGTACTTC
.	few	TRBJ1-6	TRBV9	CASSANRAGGNSPLHF	TGTGCCAGCAGCGCAAACAGGGCCGGCGGAAATTCACCCCTCCACTTT
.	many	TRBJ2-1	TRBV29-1	CSVGLREMAYNEQFF	TGCAGCGTGGGACTTAGGGAGATGGCCTACAATGAGCAGTTCTTC
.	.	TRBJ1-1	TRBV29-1	CSGGWGSTEAFF	TGCAGCGGGGGTTGGGGATCCACTGAAGCTTTCTTT
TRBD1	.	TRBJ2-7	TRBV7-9	CASSNRQGHEQYF	TGTGCCAGCAGCAACAGACAGGGGCACGAGCAGTACTTC
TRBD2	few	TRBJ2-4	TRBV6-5	CASSYSGTGGKLAKNIQYF	TGTGCCAGCAGTTACTCAGGGACGGGAGGGAAACTAGCCAAAAACATTCAGTACTTC
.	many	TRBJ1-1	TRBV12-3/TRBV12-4	CASSDRFLYGIF	TGTGCCAGCAGTGACAGGTTTCTTTACGGGATCTTT
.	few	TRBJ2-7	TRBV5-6	CASSFGRITYEQYF	TGTGCCAGCAGCTTTGGACGGATTACCTACGAGCAGTACTTC
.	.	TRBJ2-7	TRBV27	CASRAADGYEQYF	TGTGCCAGCCGAGCGGCGGACGGCTACGAGCAGTACTTC
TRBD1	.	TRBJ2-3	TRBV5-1	CASSLGQGAVTSTDTQYF	TGCGCCAGCAGCTTGGGCCAGGGGGCAGTAACTAGCACAGATACGCAGTATTTT
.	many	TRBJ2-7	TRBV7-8	CASSLLGNEQYF	TGTGCCAGCAGCTTACTCGGCAACGAGCAGTACTTC